What follows are 19 T cell receptor beta chains derived from one specimen sequenced in a study of cytomegalovirus exposure and HLA in healthy donors. The PCR used 60 Vbeta and 13 Jbeta primers. The assay was immunoSEQ multiplex PCR, and TCRdb's table has in-frame clones only and misses some. The data hold tens of thousands of clones, with more than 60% observed a single time. Specimen: PBMCs. Source of these receptors: a man aged 35-49 years in good health and CMV-seronegative.

CDR3 in DNA: TGTGCCAGCAGCCAAGATTCGGGTCTAAGGGCCAACGTCCTGACTTTC. It codes for CASSQDSGLRANVLTF. The V call is TRBV7-8, the J call TRBJ2-6; D gene unclear. Trimming took 5 bases from V and 5 from J, leaving 16 bases between them. The CDR3 covers 16 residues. The germline V gene encodes CDR1 SGHVS and CDR2 FQNEAQ. The full variable domain, rest sourced from reference TRBV7-8 and TRBJ2-6, is GAGVSQSPRYKVAKRGQDVALRCDPISGHVSLFWYQQALGQGPEFLTYFQNEAQLDKSGLPSDRFFAERPEGSVSTLKIQRTQQEDSAVYLCASSQDSGLRANVLTFGAGSRLTVL.

V is TRBV7-2 and J is TRBJ1-4, with 8 bases lining up with TRBD1. With 5 bases clipped from V and 4 bases from J, the junction kept 3 bases outside the gene matches. CDR1 and CDR2 (germline): SGHTA, FQGNSA. This CDR3 has 14 residues. The CDR3 sequence: CASSRDRFNEKLFF. CDR3 DNA sequence: TGTGCCAGCAGCCGGGACAGGTTTAATGAAAAACTGTTTTTT.

The chain has TRBV30 and TRBJ2-3, with D perhaps TRBD2 (5 bases). V dropped 0 bases and J dropped 1 base, with 11 bases sitting between them. The CDR3 sequence is 15 residues long. Germline CDR1 is GTSNPN and CDR2 is SVGIG (reference sequence). CDR3 sequence: CAWSVGAAGTDTQYF. The CDR3 nucleotides read TGTGCCTGGAGTGTAGGAGCGGCCGGCACAGATACGCAGTATTTT. Using reference TRBV30 and TRBJ2-3 for the parts outside the CDR3, the full variable domain is SQTIHQWPATLVQPVGSPLSLECTVEGTSNPNLYWYRQAAGRGLQLLFYSVGIGQISSEVPQNLSASRPQDRQFILSSKKLLLSDSGFYLCAWSVGAAGTDTQYFGPGTRLTVL.

On this clone itself: Other DNA sequences of this sample code for an identical CDR3. V gene TRBV6-5 combines with J gene TRBJ1-1, with D unresolved. The V gene's germline CDR1 is MNHEY and CDR2 SVGAGI. The CDR3 is 13 residues long. Trimming cost V 2 bases and J 1 base, with 5 bases left between them. The CDR3 sequence: CASSYTGNTEAFF. The DNA of the CDR3 is TGTGCCAGCAGTTACACTGGGAACACTGAAGCTTTCTTT.

This sequence joins TRBV5-3 and TRBJ2-3; 8 bases are shared with TRBD2. TRBV5-3 is labeled an ORF, and its function is uncertain. This CDR3 is 17 amino acids long. V dropped 3 bases and J dropped 4; count of bases not matched to a gene: 13. CDR3 sequence: CARSYLAGPQPPDTQYF. The CDR3 nucleotides are TGTGCCAGAAGCTATCTAGCGGGCCCACAACCCCCAGATACGCAGTATTTT.

Comments on this clone: An end of the junction does not agree with germline; a read error may underlie this. The V gene is TRBV28, the J gene TRBJ2-7; the D is unclear. CDR1 and CDR2 from the germline V gene are MDHEN and SYDVKM. The CDR3 sequence is 12 residues long. In DNA form, the CDR3 reads TGTGCCAGCGGTTTTAGCTCCTACGAGCAGTACTTC. Protein sequence: CASGFSSYEQYF.

This chain uses TRBV15 with TRBJ1-5, with D possibly TRBD1 on 6 matching bases. Per the germline V gene, CDR1 is LNHNV and CDR2 is YYDKDF (reference sequence). The V gene lost 3 bases and the J gene lost 6 bases, with 12 bases spanning the gap. CDR3 length equals 14 residues. The DNA for the CDR3 is TGTGCCACCAGCAGGCAGGGGAGAGGTCAGCCCCAGCATTTT. Encoded protein: CATSRQGRGQPQHF.

This clone was observed once. The gene calls are TRBV19 and TRBJ1-2; D remains unclear. CDR1 is LNHDA, CDR2 SQIVND, per germline (reference sequence). The CDR3 is made up of 15 amino acids. V lost 0 bases, J lost 4 bases, and 12 bases lay in between. The CDR3 DNA is TGTGCCAGTAGTATAGATCGGGAGGGCAGCTATGGCTACACCTTC. This codes for CASSIDREGSYGYTF.

The rearrangement links TRBV6-1 to TRBJ1-1; D gene ambiguous. The CDR3 runs to 14 residues. Germline lookup yields CDR1 MNHNS and CDR2 SASEGT. V lost 3 bases and J 0 bases, leaving 8 bases between the germline ends. CDR3 amino acids: CASSEANMNTEAFF. The DNA of the CDR3 is TGTGCCAGCAGTGAGGCCAACATGAACACTGAAGCTTTCTTT.

V usage is TRBV15 and J usage is TRBJ1-5; a possible D gene is TRBD1 (5 bases). Per the germline V gene, CDR1 is LNHNV and CDR2 is YYDKDF (reference sequence). This CDR3 contains 14 residues. V lost 3 bases and J lost 7, with 13 bases in between. As DNA, the CDR3 is TGTGCCACCAGCAGTCGGGGGGATGGCCAGCCCCAGCATTTT. It specifies CATSSRGDGQPQHF. Looking up the rest from reference TRBV15 and TRBJ1-5 gives the full variable domain: DAMVIQNPRYQVTQFGKPVTLSCSQTLNHNVMYWYQQKSSQAPKLLFHYYDKDFNNEADTPDNFQSRRPNTSFCFLDIRSPGLGDTAMYLCATSSRGDGQPQHFGDGTRLSIL.

This clone was picked up a small number of times. V gene TRBV5-1 combines with J gene TRBJ1-3, with D hard to call. CDR3 length equals 16 residues. CDR1 SGHRS and CDR2 YFSETQ come from the germline V gene. V shed 0 bases and J shed 0 bases, with 10 bases lying between them. The CDR3 sequence is CASSLDGGHSGNTIYF. As DNA, the CDR3 is TGCGCCAGCAGCTTGGACGGAGGCCACTCTGGAAACACCATATATTTT. Supplemented by reference TRBV5-1 and TRBJ1-3, the full variable domain reads KAGVTQTPRYLIKTRGQQVTLSCSPISGHRSVSWYQQTPGQGLQFLFEYFSETQRNKGNFPGRFSGRQFSNSRSEMNVSTLELGDSALYLCASSLDGGHSGNTIYFGEGSWLTVV.

This sequence joins TRBV4-1 and TRBJ2-7; 10 bases match TRBD1. The CDR3 length is 15 residues. V lost 0 bases and J lost 5; bases outside the gene matches: 4. Germline CDR1 and CDR2: MGHRA and YSYEKL. The CDR3 loop is CASSQEGTGDDEQYF. CDR3 DNA: TGCGCCAGCAGCCAAGAAGGGACAGGGGACGACGAGCAGTACTTC.

This chain joins TRBV4-2 and TRBJ2-7, with TRBD2 identical over 10 bases. CDR3 length equals 15 residues. The V and J ends lost 0 bases and 1 base, in that order; junction bases with no gene match: 0. Germline CDR1 and CDR2: LGHNA and YNFKEQ. The CDR3 DNA follows: TGTGCCAGCAGCCAAGAACTAGCGGGGTCCTACGAGCAGTACTTC. This translates into CASSQELAGSYEQYF.

The V call is TRBV5-4, the J call TRBJ2-7; 8 positions agree with TRBD1. Germline CDR1 and CDR2: SGHNT and YYREEE (reference sequence). Losses at the gene ends were 4 bases for V and 4 bases for J; bases not matched to a gene: 7. CDR3 size: 14 residues. CDR3 DNA sequence: TGTGCCAGCAGCCGAGGGACAGGAGCTTACGAGCAGTACTTC. Translated, it gives CASSRGTGAYEQYF.

The rearrangement uses TRBV6-5 and TRBJ2-7; TRBD1 might be the D (6 bases). CDR1 and CDR2 from the germline V gene are MNHEY and SVGAGI. This CDR3 comprises 15 residues. Trimming took off 5 bases at V and 7 bases at J, with 21 bases between the two ends. CDR3 in DNA: TGTGCCAGCAGTCCAAACAGGGCCACCCAGGAGGAGCAGTACTTC. Translation gives CASSPNRATQEEQYF.

In its sample, this clone was seen once. J is TRBJ2-5 and V is TRBV5-1; 8 bases fit TRBD1. Germline loops: CDR1 SGHRS, CDR2 YFSETQ. Unmatched junction bases numbered 11, after V lost 2 bases and J lost 5 bases. This CDR3 comprises 16 residues. The chain's CDR3 is CASSFRLTGVEETQYF. The DNA of the CDR3 is TGCGCCAGCAGCTTTCGCCTGACAGGGGTGGAGGAGACCCAGTACTTC.

The V call is TRBV4-1, the J call TRBJ1-3; D unclear. CDR1 and CDR2 (germline): MGHRA, YSYEKL. With 2 bases removed from V and 4 bases from J, the gap between germline ends came to 15 bases. There are 16 residues in the CDR3. The CDR3 DNA reads TGCGCCAGCAGCCAACCTGCCCAGGTGTCCGGAAACACCATATATTTT. Protein sequence: CASSQPAQVSGNTIYF.

The chain links TRBV7-3 to TRBJ1-1; no clear D. CDR3 length equals 14 residues. The V gene lost 2 bases and the J gene lost 1 base, with 8 bases spanning the gap. Germline assignment: CDR1 SGHTA and CDR2 FQGTGA. CDR3 in amino acids: CASSLSRGNTEAFF. Here the CDR3 DNA reads TGTGCCAGCAGCTTATCTCGGGGGAACACTGAAGCTTTCTTT.

This clone was detected a few times. V usage is TRBV30 and J usage is TRBJ1-5; D may be TRBD1 (6 bases). This CDR3 region has 14 residues. Germline V gene sequence: CDR1 GTSNPN, CDR2 SVGIG (reference sequence). Trimming left V 1 base short and J 2 bases short, with 9 bases between. The chain's CDR3 is CAWSGGGGNQPQHF. The CDR3 DNA is TGTGCCTGGAGTGGAGGGGGAGGCAATCAGCCCCAGCATTTT.